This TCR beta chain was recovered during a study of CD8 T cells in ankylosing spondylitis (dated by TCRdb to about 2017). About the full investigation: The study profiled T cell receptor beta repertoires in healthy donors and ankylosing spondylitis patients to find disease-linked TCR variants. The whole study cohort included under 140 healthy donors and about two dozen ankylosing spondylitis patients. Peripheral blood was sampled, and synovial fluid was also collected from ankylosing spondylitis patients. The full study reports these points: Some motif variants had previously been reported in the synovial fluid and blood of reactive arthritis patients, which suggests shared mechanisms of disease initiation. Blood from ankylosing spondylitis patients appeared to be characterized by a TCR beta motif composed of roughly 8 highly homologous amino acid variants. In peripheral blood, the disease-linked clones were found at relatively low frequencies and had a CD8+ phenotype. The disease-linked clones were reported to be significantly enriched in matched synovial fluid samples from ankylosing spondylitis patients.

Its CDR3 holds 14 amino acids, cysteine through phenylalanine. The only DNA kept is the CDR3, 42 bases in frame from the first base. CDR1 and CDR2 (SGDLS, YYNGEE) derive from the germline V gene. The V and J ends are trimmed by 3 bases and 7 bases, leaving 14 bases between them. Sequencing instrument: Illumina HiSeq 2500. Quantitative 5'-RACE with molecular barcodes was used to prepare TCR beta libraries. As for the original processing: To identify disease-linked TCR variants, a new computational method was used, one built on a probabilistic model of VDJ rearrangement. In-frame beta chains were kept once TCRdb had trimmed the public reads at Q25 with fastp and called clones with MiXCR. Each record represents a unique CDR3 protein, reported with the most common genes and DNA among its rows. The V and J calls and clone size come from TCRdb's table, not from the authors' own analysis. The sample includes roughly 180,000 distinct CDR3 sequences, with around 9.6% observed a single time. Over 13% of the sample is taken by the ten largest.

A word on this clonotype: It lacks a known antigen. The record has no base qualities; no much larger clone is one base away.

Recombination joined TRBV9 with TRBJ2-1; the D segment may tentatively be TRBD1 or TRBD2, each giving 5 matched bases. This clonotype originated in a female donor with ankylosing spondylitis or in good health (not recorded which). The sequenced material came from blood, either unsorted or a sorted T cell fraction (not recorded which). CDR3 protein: CASSAGTPGNEQFF. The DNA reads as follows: TGTGCCAGCAGCGCCGGGACCCCTGGAAATGAGCAGTTCTTC.